The rows below give T cell receptor beta chains drawn from one sample of a study of T cells in Graves' hyperthyroidism and ophthalmopathy. Via MiXCR, TCRdb re-called the multiplex PCR reads, giving one row per CDR3 protein. The sample has hundreds of thousands of distinct CDR3 sequences, 14% to 15% seen once; the top ten hold over 10%. Source material: blood. The receptors derive from a man younger than 35 with Graves' ophthalmopathy. The CDR3 runs from the conserved cysteine through the conserved F or W. The order of the fields is V gene, clone size, D gene, CDR3 length, J gene, CDR3 protein, CDR3 DNA. The D gene is left open where the match is weak. Clone size is not always given. Where it is, it says once, few, many or a class for expanded clones.

TRBV7-6	many	.	13	TRBJ2-1	CASSISWGKEQFF	TGTGCCAGCAGCATTAGTTGGGGTAAGGAGCAGTTCTTC
TRBV10-3	few	.	13	TRBJ1-3	CAIAQLGRNTIYF	TGTGCCATCGCCCAGCTCGGAAGAAACACCATATATTTT
TRBV6-1	few	.	13	TRBJ2-3	CASSLLAEDTQYF	TGTGCCAGCAGCCTGCTAGCAGAAGATACGCAGTATTTT
TRBV19	few	.	15	TRBJ1-1	CASSIAGYVDTEAFF	TGTGCCAGTAGTATAGCAGGGTACGTCGACACTGAAGCTTTCTTT
TRBV24-1	many	.	13	TRBJ1-1	CATTNAEDTEAFF	TGTGCCACCACCAACGCCGAGGACACTGAAGCTTTCTTT
TRBV4-1	.	.	11	TRBJ2-7	CASSQGEQQYF	TGCGCCAGCAGCCAAGGGGAGCAGCAGTACTTC
TRBV14	many	TRBD2	17	TRBJ2-7	CASSQGWDGGRAAEQYF	TGTGCCAGCAGCCAAGGATGGGATGGCGGGAGGGCCGCCGAGCAGTACTTC
TRBV10-3	.	.	13	TRBJ2-2	CAIGQLDTGELFF	TGTGCCATTGGACAACTAGACACCGGGGAGCTGTTTTTT
TRBV19	few	TRBD1	17	TRBJ2-2	CASSMVGQGTNTGELFF	TGTGCCAGTAGTATGGTAGGACAGGGTACGAACACCGGGGAGCTGTTTTTT
TRBV2	many	.	14	TRBJ1-4	CASSPRQTDEKLFF	TGTGCCAGCAGTCCTCGACAGACGGATGAAAAACTGTTTTTT
TRBV27	many	TRBD1	13	TRBJ2-7	CASSSQDRVEQYF	TGTGCCAGCAGTTCCCAAGACAGGGTCGAGCAGTACTTC
TRBV20-1	many	.	13	TRBJ2-4	CSARQGNKNIQYF	TGCAGTGCTAGGCAGGGCAATAAAAACATTCAGTACTTC
TRBV20-1	many	.	12	TRBJ2-1	CSASQGVNEQFF	TGCAGTGCTAGTCAAGGGGTCAATGAGCAGTTCTTC
TRBV11-3	few	TRBD1	17	TRBJ1-6	CASSSARGPSYNSPLHF	TGTGCCAGCAGTTCCGCCAGGGGGCCATCCTATAATTCACCCCTCCACTTT
TRBV4-1	few	TRBD2	18	TRBJ2-5	CASSQDISTGTRGETQYF	TGCGCCAGCAGCCAAGATATCTCCACCGGGACTAGGGGAGAGACCCAGTACTTC
TRBV12-3/TRBV12-4	many	TRBD1	15	TRBJ2-2	CASKKGQVNTGELFF	TGTGCCAGCAAGAAAGGACAGGTGAACACCGGGGAGCTGTTTTTT
TRBV5-1	many	.	17	TRBJ1-2	CASSFVVPAGNHHGYTF	TGCGCCAGCAGCTTCGTCGTCCCTGCAGGGAACCATCATGGCTACACCTTC
TRBV5-1	many	.	14	TRBJ1-1	CASSFGSGNTEAFF	TGCGCCAGCAGCTTTGGGTCAGGGAACACTGAAGCTTTCTTT
TRBV3-1	many	.	14	TRBJ1-2	CASSQDFSGGGYTF	TGTGCCAGCAGCCAAGATTTTTCGGGAGGCGGCTACACCTTC
TRBV6-1	few	.	16	TRBJ2-2	CASSPRDSRAGGELFF	TGTGCCAGCAGTCCCCGGGACTCCCGAGCGGGTGGGGAGCTGTTTTTT
TRBV30	many	TRBD2	14	TRBJ2-7	CAWIPGLAKYEQYF	TGTGCCTGGATCCCGGGACTAGCGAAATACGAGCAGTACTTC
TRBV5-1	many	TRBD2	14	TRBJ2-1	CASSSLAGNNEQFF	TGCGCCAGCAGCTCACTAGCGGGGAACAATGAGCAGTTCTTC
TRBV7-3	many	TRBD2	18	TRBJ2-4	CASSRHGTSGEAKNIQYF	TGTGCCAGCAGCCGACACGGGACTAGCGGGGAAGCCAAAAACATTCAGTACTTC